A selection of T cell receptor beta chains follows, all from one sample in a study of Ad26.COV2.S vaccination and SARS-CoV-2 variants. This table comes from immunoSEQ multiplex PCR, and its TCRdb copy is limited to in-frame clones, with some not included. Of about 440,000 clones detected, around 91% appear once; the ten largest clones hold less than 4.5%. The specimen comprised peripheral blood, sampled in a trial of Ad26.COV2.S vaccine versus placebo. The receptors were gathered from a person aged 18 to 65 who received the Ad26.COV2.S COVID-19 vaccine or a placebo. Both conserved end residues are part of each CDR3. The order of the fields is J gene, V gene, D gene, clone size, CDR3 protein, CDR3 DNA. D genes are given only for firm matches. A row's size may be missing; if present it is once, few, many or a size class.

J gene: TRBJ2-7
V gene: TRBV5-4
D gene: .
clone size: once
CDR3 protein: CASSLATGNYEQYF
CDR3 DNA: TGTGCCAGCAGCTTGGCAACAGGAAATTACGAGCAGTACTTC

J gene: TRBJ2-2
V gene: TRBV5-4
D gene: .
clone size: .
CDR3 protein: CASSLDNTGELFF
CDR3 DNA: TGTGCCAGCAGCTTGGATAACACCGGGGAGCTGTTTTTT

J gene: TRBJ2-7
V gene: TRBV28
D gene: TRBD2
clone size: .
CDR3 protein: CASSPSSAGGDEQYF
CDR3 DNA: TGTGCCAGCAGTCCATCGTCGGCGGGAGGGGACGAGCAGTACTTC

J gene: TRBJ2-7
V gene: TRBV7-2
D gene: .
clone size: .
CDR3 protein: CASSPGGEQYF
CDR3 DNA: TGTGCCAGCAGCCCTGGGGGCGAGCAGTACTTC

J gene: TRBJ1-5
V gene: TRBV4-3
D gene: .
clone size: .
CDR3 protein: CASSQDRQGVNQPQHF
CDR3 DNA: TGCGCCAGCAGCCAAGACCGGCAGGGAGTAAATCAGCCCCAGCATTTT

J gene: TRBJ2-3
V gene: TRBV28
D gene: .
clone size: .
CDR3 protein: CASSLLGGIKVTDTQYF
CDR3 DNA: TGTGCCAGCAGTTTATTAGGCGGGATCAAAGTCACAGATACGCAGTATTTT

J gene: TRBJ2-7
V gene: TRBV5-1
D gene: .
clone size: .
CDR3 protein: CASSSRPDTIHEQYF
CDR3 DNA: TGCGCCAGCAGCTCCAGGCCCGACACCATCCACGAGCAGTACTTC

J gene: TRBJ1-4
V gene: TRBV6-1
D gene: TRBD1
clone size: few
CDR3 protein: CASSEMQGAGSEKLFF
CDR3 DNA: TGTGCCAGCAGTGAGATGCAGGGGGCCGGGAGTGAAAAACTGTTTTTT

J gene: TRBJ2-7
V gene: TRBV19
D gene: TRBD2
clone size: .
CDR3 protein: CASRGLVGEVYYEQYF
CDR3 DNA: TGTGCCAGTAGGGGACTAGTTGGGGAGGTTTACTACGAGCAGTACTTC

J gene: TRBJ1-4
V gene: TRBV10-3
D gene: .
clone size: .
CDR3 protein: CAISESRPGGGFNEKLFF
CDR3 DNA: TGTGCCATCAGTGAGTCGAGGCCAGGAGGTGGTTTTAATGAAAAACTGTTTTTT

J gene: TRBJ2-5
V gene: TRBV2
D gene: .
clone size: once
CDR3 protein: CASSEETQYF
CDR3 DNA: TGTGCCAGCAGCGAAGAGACCCAGTACTTC

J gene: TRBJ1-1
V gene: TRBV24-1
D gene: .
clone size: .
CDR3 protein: CATSGGNTEAFF
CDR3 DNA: TGTGCCACCAGTGGGGGTAACACTGAAGCTTTCTTT

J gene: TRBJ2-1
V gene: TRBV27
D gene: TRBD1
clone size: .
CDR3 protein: CASSLSRDRVYNEQFF
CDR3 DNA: TGTGCCAGCAGTTTATCGAGGGACAGGGTCTACAATGAGCAGTTCTTC

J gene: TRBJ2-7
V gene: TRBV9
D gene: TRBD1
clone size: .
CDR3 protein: CASSDRQGYEQYF
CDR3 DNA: TGTGCCAGCAGCGATCGACAGGGCTACGAGCAGTACTTC

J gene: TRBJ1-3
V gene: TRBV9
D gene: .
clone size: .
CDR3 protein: CASSVGEGWSGNTIYF
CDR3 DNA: TGTGCCAGCAGCGTAGGGGAGGGATGGTCTGGAAACACCATATATTTT